The clone carrying this TCR beta chain was found many times. Its antigen is as yet unknown. TCRdb reprocessed the reads with MiXCR, giving one entry per CDR3 protein. The sample includes some 320,000 distinct CDR3 sequences, 9% to 9.5% of them seen just once. These data belong to a study of T cell repertoires in cytomegalovirus infection. At the level of the study: Indicated by public TCR beta signatures were CMV infection and matching HLA type.

Notes on the study in general: HLA-C-restricted CMV clonotypes gave the most frequent clonotype in two of eight donors.

After removal of 5 bases from V and 1 base from J, the junction contained 15 bases not matched to a gene. From germline, CDR1 is SGHTA and CDR2 FQGNSA. CDR3 size: 19 residues. Sequenced: PBMCs. The sequence derives from a human donor in good health (CMV status not recorded). Some clones in this sample may be carry-over from other donors' samples. This chain connects TRBV7-2 to TRBJ1-5; 9 nucleotides line up with TRBD1. For the CDR3, the DNA is TGTGCCAGCAGCCCTACGACAGGGGGTTCGATAGGAAGCAATCAGCCCCAGCATTTT. This sequence encodes CASSPTTGGSIGSNQPQHF.